These 24 T cell receptor beta chains came from one sample sequenced in a study of CD39 and CD103 CD8 tumor-infiltrating T cells (dated by TCRdb to 2016 to 2018). Libraries were built with the immunoSEQ multiplex PCR assay. What TCRdb holds here is the immuneACCESS table cut down to in-frame rearrangements. Part of the clones is not present; checked against another copy, under half of the missing clones reflect an unresolved V gene, and the others are unexplained. This sample is represented by 7,000 to 8,500 clones; 50% to 75% of them were singletons. Approximately 54% of the sample is held by the ten biggest clonotypes. Sequencing was carried out using CD8+ T cells sorted from blood. Per the publication, the cell subset or site label means: total memory CD8 T cells (CD45RA-CCR7+/-) from blood or uninvolved lymph node. The receptors shown here come from a human donor with head and neck squamous cell carcinoma.

This chain joins TRBV15 and TRBJ2-5; 11 nucleotides line up with TRBD2. Germline CDR1 LNHNV, CDR2 YYDKDF (reference sequence). V was clipped by 5 bases and J by 5 bases; unmatched bases: 7. The CDR3 spans 15 residues. CDR3 nucleotide sequence: TGTGCCACCAGCGGCCTTTCTAGCGGGAGGGAGACCCAGTACTTC. The encoded protein is CATSGLSSGRETQYF.

This clone was counted only a few times. The V and J genes are TRBV27 and TRBJ1-1; D is ambiguous. Germline V CDR1 and CDR2: MNHEY, SMNVEV (reference sequence). The CDR3 runs 15 residues. The V end lost 0 bases, the J end lost 0 bases, and 8 bases lay between the germline ends. The CDR3 DNA follows: TGTGCCAGCAGTTTATCGGCACACATGAACACTGAAGCTTTCTTT. It is translated as CASSLSAHMNTEAFF.

V and J are TRBV27 and TRBJ2-1; 13 bases map to TRBD2. CDR3 size: 18 residues. Germline assignment: CDR1 MNHEY and CDR2 SMNVEV (reference sequence). With V trimmed by 5 bases and J by 8 bases, 15 bases remained unmatched. The CDR3 protein is CASSPLLAGGPLFDEQFF. CDR3 DNA: TGTGCCAGCAGTCCGTTACTAGCGGGAGGGCCTCTTTTCGATGAGCAGTTCTTC.

V and J are TRBV30 and TRBJ2-7, with 8 nucleotides matching TRBD2. Germline values: CDR1 GTSNPN, CDR2 SVGIG (reference sequence). J was trimmed by 0 bases and V by 4 bases; bases with no gene match: 5. The CDR3 runs to 14 residues. CDR3 loop: CAWKREPSSYEQYF. The CDR3 DNA reads TGTGCCTGGAAGCGGGAGCCCTCCTCCTACGAGCAGTACTTC.

The V gene is TRBV5-1, the J gene TRBJ1-3; D unresolved. V was trimmed by 0 bases and J by 4 bases, leaving 17 bases between them. The CDR3 spans 17 residues. Looked up from germline, CDR1 is SGHRS and CDR2 is YFSETQ. The CDR3 DNA sequence: TGCGCCAGCAGCTTGGGGGTTTATAGGGCAGGAGGAAACACCATATATTTT. Translation gives CASSLGVYRAGGNTIYF.

The chain carries TRBV6-1 and TRBJ2-5; the match to TRBD2 covers 9 bases. CDR3 length equals 16 residues. CDR1 is MNHNS, CDR2 SASEGT, per germline. Trimming took 2 bases from V and 2 from J; bases not matched to a gene: 6. CDR3 coding DNA: TGTGCCAGCAGTGAACCGACTAGCGGCCTTCAAGAGACCCAGTACTTC. Translation: CASSEPTSGLQETQYF.

The chain is built from TRBV7-9 and TRBJ2-7; 9 nucleotides line up with TRBD1. Germline V gene lookup returns CDR1 SEHNR and CDR2 FQNEAQ (reference sequence). The junction had 8 bases not matched to a gene; V was cut back by 2 bases and J by 0 bases. CDR3 length equals 17 residues. The CDR3 sequence is CASSLLPPGQGSYEQYF. As DNA, the CDR3 is TGTGCCAGCAGCTTATTGCCACCGGGACAGGGCTCCTACGAGCAGTACTTC.

The rearrangement joins TRBV7-2 to TRBJ2-3; TRBD2 agrees at 10 bases. The germline gives CDR1 SGHTA, CDR2 FQGNSA. V was clipped by 1 base and J by 5 bases; unmatched bases: 3. The CDR3 length is 15 residues. CDR3 amino acids: CASSLERGGVDTQYF. The CDR3 DNA sequence: TGTGCCAGCAGCTTAGAGCGGGGGGGCGTAGATACGCAGTATTTT. The entire variable domain, with the rest obtained from reference TRBV7-2 and TRBJ2-3, is as follows: GAGVSQSPSNKVTEKGKDVELRCDPISGHTALYWYRQSLGQGLEFLIYFQGNSAPDKSGLPSDRFSAERTGGSVSTLTIQRTQQEDSAVYLCASSLERGGVDTQYFGPGTRLTVL.

CDR3: CASSPKGTWGEKLFF. CDR3 bases: TGTGCCAGCAGCCCTAAGGGGACGTGGGGGGAAAAACTGTTTTTT. This rearrangement joins TRBV9 to TRBJ1-4, with a possible D match to TRBD1 (5 bases). The CDR3 has 15 amino acids. V lost 4 bases and J lost 8, with 18 bases in between. The germline CDR1 and CDR2 sequences are SGDLS and YYNGEE.

DNA of the CDR3: TGCGCCAGCAGCCAAGCCCAGGGCTTATCCTACGAGCAGTACTTC. Translating it yields CASSQAQGLSYEQYF. This chain connects TRBV4-3 to TRBJ2-7, with D possibly TRBD1 on 5 matching bases. V was pared by 1 base and J by 1 base, with 11 bases between. Germline assignment: CDR1 LGHNA and CDR2 YSLEER. The length of the CDR3 is 15 residues.

The chain combines TRBV7-6 with TRBJ2-1; no reliable D call. In germline, CDR1 is SGHVS, CDR2 FNYEAQ. This CDR3 region has 17 residues. V lost 6 bases to trimming and J lost 0 bases, with 18 bases between them. DNA of the CDR3: TGTGCCAGCAGTCACAGCGCCAGCCCGAGCTCCTACAATGAGCAGTTCTTC. Translating it yields CASSHSASPSSYNEQFF.

The V call is TRBV9, the J call TRBJ2-1; 7 bases agree with TRBD2. CDR3 size: 16 residues. Per germline, CDR1 SGDLS and CDR2 YYNGEE. With 4 bases clipped from V and 0 bases from J, the junction kept 7 bases outside the gene matches. The CDR3 nucleotides read TGTGCCAGCAGCAAGACTAGCTGGGACTCCTACAATGAGCAGTTCTTC. This encodes CASSKTSWDSYNEQFF.

The V gene is TRBV28, the J gene TRBJ1-5; D possibly corresponds to TRBD1 (5 bases). Germline CDR1 reads MDHEN; CDR2 reads SYDVKM. The CDR3 runs 16 residues. V was trimmed by 7 bases and J by 1 base, leaving 17 bases between them. The CDR3 coding sequence is TGTGCCAGCACCTTTTTTCCCCGACAGAGCAATCAGCCCCAGCATTTT. Its protein is CASTFFPRQSNQPQHF.

This rearrangement joins TRBV29-1 to TRBJ2-2, with D possibly matching TRBD2 (6 bases). CDR3 length equals 13 residues. CDR1 is SQVTM and CDR2 is ANQGSEA in the germline V gene. The V end lost 6 bases, the J end lost 0 bases, and 8 bases lay between the germline ends. The CDR3 nucleotides are TGCAGCGTCGGGAGTCCGAACACCGGGGAGCTGTTTTTT. It yields the protein CSVGSPNTGELFF.

This clone has just a few counts. The J gene is TRBJ1-5, the V gene TRBV6-5; D perhaps matches TRBD1 (6 bases). Germline V gives CDR1 MNHEY, CDR2 SVGAGI. CDR3 length equals 13 residues. The V gene lost 2 bases and the J gene lost 7 bases, with 9 bases spanning the gap. The CDR3 reads CASSYGQGQPQHF. DNA of the CDR3: TGTGCCAGCAGTTACGGCCAGGGGCAGCCCCAGCATTTT.

This clone was seen a handful of times. The chain uses TRBV5-4 and TRBJ1-1; TRBD1 agrees at 10 bases. This CDR3 spans 14 amino acids. CDR1 and CDR2 from the germline V gene are SGHNT and YYREEE (reference sequence). Trimming removed 0 bases from V and 6 bases from J; junction bases left unmatched: 2. The DNA for the CDR3 is TGTGCCAGCAGCTTGGAAGGGACAGGGGCTGAAGCTTTCTTT. Amino acids: CASSLEGTGAEAFF.

This chain connects TRBV7-3 to TRBJ2-1; 10 bases line up with TRBD2. The CDR3 length is 12 residues. CDR1 and CDR2 from the germline V gene are SGHTA and FQGTGA. Losses at the gene ends were 5 bases for V and 15 bases for J; bases not matched to a gene: 7. CDR3 nucleotides: TGTGCCAGCAGCCCGAGCGGGGGGGCCCCGTTCTTC. This gives the protein CASSPSGGAPFF. Filled out from reference TRBV7-3 and TRBJ2-1, the complete variable domain reads GAGVSQTPSNKVTEKGKYVELRCDPISGHTALYWYRQSLGQGPEFLIYFQGTGAADDSGLPNDRFFAVRPEGSVSTLKIQRTERGDSAVYLCASSPSGGAPFFGPGTRLTVL.

The gene calls are TRBV7-9 and TRBJ2-5; 8 bases agree with TRBD1. Germline CDR1 SEHNR, CDR2 FQNEAQ (reference sequence). V was pared by 5 bases and J by 7 bases, with 9 bases of the junction left unmatched. This CDR3 is 14 amino acids long. In DNA form, the CDR3 reads TGTGCCAGCAGCCCAGAAGACAGGGGACGGACCCAGTACTTC. This codes for CASSPEDRGRTQYF. Supplemented by reference TRBV7-9 and TRBJ2-5, the full variable domain reads DTGVSQNPRHKITKRGQNVTFRCDPISEHNRLYWYRQTLGQGPEFLTYFQNEAQLEKSRLLSDRFSAERPKGSFSTLEIQRTEQGDSAMYLCASSPEDRGRTQYFGPGTRLLVL.

This clone showed up just a few times. The chain joins TRBV29-1 to TRBJ1-2, with D unresolved. CDR1 and CDR2 (germline): SQVTM, ANQGSEA. The CDR3 loop spans 12 amino acids. Trimming cost V 4 bases and J 5 bases, with 11 bases left between them. Written as DNA, the CDR3 is TGCAGCGTTGTTTTAGGTGAATATGGCTACACCTTC. This gives the protein CSVVLGEYGYTF.

The rearrangement links TRBV29-1 to TRBJ1-1; D is uncertain. V was cut by 5 bases and J by 0 bases, with 10 bases left in between. Germline assignment: CDR1 SQVTM and CDR2 ANQGSEA. The CDR3 has 13 residues. CDR3 sequence reads: CSVYWEMNTEAFF. The CDR3 DNA is TGCAGCGTTTATTGGGAAATGAACACTGAAGCTTTCTTT. Using reference TRBV29-1 and TRBJ1-1 for the parts outside the CDR3, the full variable domain is SAVISQKPSRDICQRGTSLTIQCQVDSQVTMMFWYRQQPGQSLTLIATANQGSEATYESGFVIDKFPISRPNLTFSTLTVSNMSPEDSSIYLCSVYWEMNTEAFFGQGTRLTVV.

The chain joins TRBV19 to TRBJ2-2; a weak D match, TRBD1 (6 bases). V was cut by 0 bases and J by 4 bases, with 12 bases left in between. Germline assignment: CDR1 LNHDA and CDR2 SQIVND (reference sequence). The CDR3 length is 16 residues. The CDR3 DNA follows: TGTGCCAGTAGTATAGAATACAGGGACCTCACCGGGGAGCTGTTTTTT. This translates into CASSIEYRDLTGELFF.

This clone was seen a handful of times. This chain uses TRBV7-8 with TRBJ2-5; a possible D gene is TRBD1 (7 bases). The CDR3 sequence is 15 residues long. Germline loops: CDR1 SGHVS, CDR2 FQNEAQ. The germline V and J ends were trimmed by 1 base and 5 bases, with 14 bases remaining between them. The CDR3 loop is CASSLDPGGSETQYF. The DNA of the CDR3 is TGTGCCAGCAGCTTAGATCCAGGGGGGTCGGAGACCCAGTACTTC.

The chain couples TRBV27 to TRBJ2-1; D gene uncertain. V lost 3 bases, J lost 3 bases, and 27 bases lay in between. This CDR3 has 20 residues. CDR1 is MNHEY and CDR2 is SMNVEV in the germline V gene (reference sequence). The CDR3 DNA follows: TGTGCCAGCAGTTTTTCCCCCCGGCTCGATCGTGGTATCTACTACAATGAGCAGTTCTTC. It codes for CASSFSPRLDRGIYYNEQFF.

The V call is TRBV4-1, the J call TRBJ1-2; 7 bases align to TRBD1. The J segment lost 7 bases and the V segment lost 0 bases, leaving 8 bases of the junction unmatched. CDR1 MGHRA and CDR2 YSYEKL come from the germline V gene. The CDR3 sequence is 15 residues long. CDR3 amino acids: CASSQDGRGSSGYTF. CDR3 sequence (DNA): TGCGCCAGCAGCCAAGATGGCAGGGGGAGCTCTGGCTACACCTTC.